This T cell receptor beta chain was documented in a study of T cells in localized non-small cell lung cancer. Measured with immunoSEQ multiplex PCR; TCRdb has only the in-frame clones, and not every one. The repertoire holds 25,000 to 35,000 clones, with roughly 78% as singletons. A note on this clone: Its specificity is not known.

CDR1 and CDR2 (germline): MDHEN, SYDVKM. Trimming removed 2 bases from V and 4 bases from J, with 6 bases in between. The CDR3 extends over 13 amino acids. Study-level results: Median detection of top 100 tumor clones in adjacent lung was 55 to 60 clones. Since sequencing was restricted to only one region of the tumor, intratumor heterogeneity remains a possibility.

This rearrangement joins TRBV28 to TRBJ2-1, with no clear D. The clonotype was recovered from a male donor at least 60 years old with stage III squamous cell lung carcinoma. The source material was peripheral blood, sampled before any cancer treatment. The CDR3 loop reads CASSLGRYNEQFF. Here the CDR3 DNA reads TGTGCCAGCAGTTTAGGGCGATACAATGAGCAGTTCTTC. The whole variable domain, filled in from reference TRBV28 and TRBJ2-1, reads DVKVTQSSRYLVKRTGEKVFLECVQDMDHENMFWYRQDPGLGLRLIYFSYDVKMKEKGDIPEGYSVSREKKERFSLILESASTNQTSMYLCASSLGRYNEQFFGPGTRLTVL.